This TCR beta chain was identified in a study of blood T cell repertoires in COVID-19. At the level of the study: The United States, Italy and Spain provided the acute and convalescent COVID-19 samples.

Libraries were prepared by immunoSEQ multiplex PCR; TCRdb keeps only in-frame clonotypes and omits some of them. The repertoire has about 140,000 clones, around 76% of them found once; the top ten carry around 13%. J gave up 7 bases and V 5 bases, and 5 bases lay outside the gene matches. CDR1 is SGHTA, CDR2 FQGNSA, per germline. The length of the CDR3 is 15 residues. Only a few counts were recorded for this clone. J is TRBJ1-6 and V is TRBV7-2; 10 nucleotides line up with TRBD1. Sequenced material: peripheral blood. This TCR came from an elderly man with acute or convalescent COVID-19. CDR3 loop: CASSPSGQGNSPLHF. The CDR3 DNA reads TGTGCCAGCAGCCCGTCGGGACAGGGGAATTCACCCCTCCACTTT. The full variable domain, its missing parts supplied by reference TRBV7-2 and TRBJ1-6, is GAGVSQSPSNKVTEKGKDVELRCDPISGHTALYWYRQSLGQGLEFLIYFQGNSAPDKSGLPSDRFSAERTGGSVSTLTIQRTQQEDSAVYLCASSPSGQGNSPLHFGNGTRLTVT.